A selection of T cell receptor beta chains follows, all from one sample in a study of T cell changes during pregnancy in multiple sclerosis. TCRdb's table, derived via immunoSEQ multiplex PCR, lists solely in-frame clones and lacks some. This repertoire shows 35,000 to 45,000 clones, 80% to 95% found once; its top ten account for around 0.45%. Sequencing used CD4+ T cells from peripheral blood mononuclear cells, obtained in the third trimester of pregnancy. The receptors shown here come from a female donor with multiple sclerosis, enrolled in a pregnancy study. Both conserved end residues are part of each CDR3. The order of the fields is J gene, D gene, clone size, V gene, CDR3 protein, CDR3 DNA. The D gene is left open where the match is weak. Some rows have no size entry. The others give once, few or many, or a class for an expanded clone.

>TRBJ2-7|NA|NA|TRBV29-1
CSVGSNSYEQYF
TGCAGCGTTGGCAGTAACTCCTACGAGCAGTACTTC
>TRBJ2-1|TRBD2|NA|TRBV14
CASSQDSIPRTSAYNEQFF
TGTGCCAGCAGCCAAGACAGTATTCCCCGGACTAGCGCCTACAATGAGCAGTTCTTC
>TRBJ1-5|TRBD1|NA|TRBV5-5
CASMPSPGGHQPQHF
TGTGCCAGCATGCCGAGCCCAGGGGGGCATCAGCCCCAGCATTTT
>TRBJ1-3|NA|NA|TRBV27
CASSLGVGPGNTIYF
TGTGCCAGCAGTTTAGGGGTGGGGCCTGGAAACACCATATATTTT
>TRBJ1-5|NA|NA|TRBV19
CASRRYSNQPQHF
TGTGCCAGTAGGAGATATAGCAATCAGCCCCAGCATTTT
>TRBJ1-2|NA|few|TRBV28
CASRLQGRHGYTF
TGTGCCAGCAGGCTCCAGGGGCGACATGGCTACACCTTC
>TRBJ1-2|NA|NA|TRBV18
CASSPPGDYGYTF
TGTGCCAGCTCACCACCCGGGGATTATGGCTACACCTTC
>TRBJ2-3|NA|few|TRBV19
CASKVAVSTDTQYF
TGTGCCAGTAAAGTAGCCGTAAGCACAGATACGCAGTATTTT
>TRBJ2-3|NA|NA|TRBV29-1
CSVAGLLITDTQYF
TGCAGCGTTGCGGGACTTTTAATCACAGATACGCAGTATTTT
>TRBJ2-5|TRBD1|NA|TRBV27
CASSSQTGRETQYF
TGTGCCAGCAGCAGCCAGACAGGGCGAGAGACCCAGTACTTC
>TRBJ2-1|TRBD1|NA|TRBV5-8
CASSLETGGKEQFF
TGTGCCAGCAGCTTGGAGACAGGGGGCAAGGAGCAGTTCTTC
>TRBJ2-2|NA|NA|TRBV11-3
CASSLVVWPLTGELFF
TGTGCCAGCAGCTTAGTTGTCTGGCCCTTAACCGGGGAGCTGTTTTTT
>TRBJ2-3|NA|NA|TRBV5-1
CASSKTIPAGDTQYF
TGCGCCAGCAGTAAGACTATCCCCGCGGGAGATACGCAGTATTTT
>TRBJ1-2|NA|NA|TRBV27
CASTSGDYGYTF
TGTGCCAGCACCTCCGGGGACTATGGCTACACCTTC
>TRBJ2-7|TRBD1|NA|TRBV9
CASSPGQGARYEQYF
TGTGCCAGCAGCCCGGGACAGGGGGCGCGGTACGAGCAGTACTTC
>TRBJ2-2|NA|NA|TRBV10-2
CASSPPNWELFF
TGCGCCAGCAGTCCTCCGAACTGGGAGCTGTTTTTT
>TRBJ2-3|TRBD1|few|TRBV30
CAWSLFAGGSSDTQYF
TGTGCCTGGAGTCTCTTCGCAGGGGGTTCCTCAGATACGCAGTATTTT
>TRBJ1-2|NA|NA|TRBV27
CASSLHRTNYGYTF
TGTGCCAGCAGTTTACACAGAACTAACTATGGCTACACCTTC
>TRBJ2-5|TRBD2|NA|TRBV7-9
CASSSPGTSGGQETQYF
TGTGCCAGCAGCTCCCCAGGGACTAGCGGGGGGCAAGAGACCCAGTACTTC
>TRBJ1-1|TRBD1|NA|TRBV5-1
CASSLTGGRNTEAFF
TGCGCCAGCAGCTTGACAGGGGGAAGGAACACTGAAGCTTTCTTT
>TRBJ1-2|NA|NA|TRBV29-1
CSVQLLRGQKNYGYTF
TGCAGCGTTCAACTTCTACGAGGACAGAAAAACTATGGCTACACCTTC
>TRBJ1-3|NA|NA|TRBV2
CASSEAAGYGNTIYF
TGTGCCAGCAGTGAAGCAGCAGGGTATGGAAACACCATATATTTT
>TRBJ2-3|TRBD2|NA|TRBV30
CAWSGLAGGSFSTDTQYF
TGTGCCTGGAGTGGACTAGCGGGCGGAAGCTTTAGCACAGATACGCAGTATTTT
>TRBJ1-2|TRBD1|NA|TRBV7-8
CASSADRGQNYGYTF
TGTGCCAGCAGCGCCGACAGGGGGCAAAACTATGGCTACACCTTC
>TRBJ2-7|NA|NA|TRBV28
CASSGIYEQYF
TGTGCCAGCTCCGGTATTTACGAGCAGTACTTC
>TRBJ2-5|NA|NA|TRBV25-1
CTSRGTWGAQYF
TGTACCAGCAGGGGGACTTGGGGGGCCCAGTACTTC
>TRBJ1-2|NA|NA|TRBV11-2
CASSLGAGTGYTF
TGTGCCAGCAGCTTAGGCGCGGGCACTGGCTACACCTTC
>TRBJ2-5|TRBD2|NA|TRBV11-2
CASSFTSGRSRETQYF
TGTGCCAGCAGCTTCACTAGCGGGAGATCCCGAGAGACCCAGTACTTC
>TRBJ1-2|TRBD1|medium-sized|TRBV2
CASSRQGNYGYTF
TGTGCCAGCAGTCGACAGGGGAACTATGGCTACACCTTC
>TRBJ2-2|NA|NA|TRBV7-7
CASSLGAGSGLTGELFF
TGTGCCAGCAGCTTAGGCGCCGGTAGCGGCCTCACCGGGGAGCTGTTTTTT
>TRBJ2-7|TRBD2|NA|TRBV14
CASSRSGRYYEQYF
TGTGCCAGCAGCCGTAGCGGGAGGTACTACGAGCAGTACTTC
>TRBJ2-2|NA|NA|TRBV10-3
CAISSSGTGELFF
TGTGCCATATCTAGTAGTGGCACCGGGGAGCTGTTTTTC
>TRBJ2-2|TRBD1|NA|TRBV12-5
CASGLVPGTGGRTGELFF
TGTGCTAGTGGTTTGGTACCCGGGACAGGGGGACGCACCGGGGAGCTGTTTTTT